The source of this TCR beta chain is a study of control samples from healthy donors and cancer patients. CDR1 is SGHRS and CDR2 is YFSETQ in the germline V gene. There are 14 residues in the CDR3. V was pared by 6 bases and J by 6 bases, with 18 bases between. Using immunoSEQ multiplex PCR, the repertoire was profiled, and TCRdb retains in-frame clones only, with some absent. The sample gives around 150,000 clones, 85% to 95% of which show up once; 8.5% is in the top ten. The sequence came from a middle-aged woman in good health. Sample: blood. This chain uses TRBV5-1 with TRBJ1-1; D unclear. In DNA form, the CDR3 reads TGCGCCAGCACTTCCGAGGTTCTCAACCCTGAAGCTTTCTTT. Translation gives CASTSEVLNPEAFF.